This TCR beta chain was captured in a study of shared clonotypes between healthy human individuals. Study-wide background: Every donor yielded three CD4 naive, three CD4 memory, two CD8 naive and one CD8 memory plate.

Study-wide results and caveats: Relative to clonotypes present in all four donors, those not shared had lower generation probabilities. An expected dependence of interdonor clonotype sharing on sequencing depth was noted.

In regard to this clone: The antigen remains undetermined. A clone one base away is much larger, so this may be a read error.

Each donor was a Caucasian adult residing in Nashville, Tennessee. Profiling relied on immunoSEQ multiplex PCR, and the TCRdb table lists in-frame clones only, not all of them. The data hold roughly 700,000 clones, with approximately 79% observed a single time. Unmatched junction bases numbered 4, after V lost 5 bases and J lost 2 bases. The CDR3 spans 14 residues. The germline gives CDR1 SGHTS, CDR2 YDEGEE. This clonotype was sampled from a woman younger than 45 in good health. The sample taken for sequencing was memory CD4+ T cells sorted from blood. Documented subset: CD45RA-negative fraction. The rearrangement joins TRBV5-8 to TRBJ1-5, with 7 bases that match TRBD1. Here the CDR3 reads CASSSGTGNQPQHF. CDR3 bases: TGTGCCAGCAGTAGCGGGACAGGCAATCAGCCCCAGCATTTT.